The 13 T cell receptor beta chains in this list originate from one sample, sequenced in a study of shared clonotypes between healthy human individuals. Profiling relied on immunoSEQ multiplex PCR, and the TCRdb table lists in-frame clones only, not all of them. The sample holds some 1.4 million clones, more than 95% seen once. The sample was naive CD4+ T cells sorted from blood. Subset defined: CD45RA+ positively selected. The receptors stem from a man younger than 40 in good health.

The rearrangement links TRBV7-8 to TRBJ1-5; weak D call: TRBD1 (6 bases). CDR1 and CDR2 from the germline V gene are SGHVS and FQNEAQ. V was trimmed by 1 base and J by 3 bases, leaving 10 bases between them. The length of the CDR3 is 15 residues. The CDR3 spells CASSLVRGYNQPQHF. As DNA, the CDR3 is TGTGCCAGCAGCTTAGTAAGGGGGTACAATCAGCCCCAGCATTTT.

This chain connects TRBV2 to TRBJ2-1, with D possibly being TRBD1 (7 bases). The germline V gene has CDR1 SNHLY and CDR2 FYNNEI. The V gene lost 7 bases and the J gene lost 2 bases, with 15 bases spanning the gap. The CDR3 length is 15 residues. The CDR3 DNA reads as TGTGCCAGCACCTTGTCAGGGGGGACCTACAATGAGCAGTTCTTC. As protein: CASTLSGGTYNEQFF.

The chain employs TRBV5-6 and TRBJ1-1; D uncertain. The CDR3 has 14 residues. V lost 1 base and J lost 5, with 12 bases in between. In germline, CDR1 is SGHDT, CDR2 YYEEEE. The CDR3 nucleotides read TGTGCCAGCAGCTTGAACCGGGGAGGGACTGAAGCTTTCTTT. It specifies CASSLNRGGTEAFF.

The genes are TRBV9 and TRBJ2-3; a possible D gene is TRBD2 (6 bases). The V end lost 2 bases, the J end lost 0 bases, and 10 bases lay between the germline ends. Looked up from germline, CDR1 is SGDLS and CDR2 is YYNGEE. The CDR3 is made up of 15 amino acids. CDR3 in DNA: TGTGCCAGCAGCGTCTCCGGGAGAAGCACAGATACGCAGTATTTT. Translated, it gives CASSVSGRSTDTQYF.

This chain uses TRBV27 with TRBJ2-1; TRBD1 matches 10 bases. The CDR3 sequence is 15 residues long. CDR1 is MNHEY and CDR2 is SMNVEV in the germline V gene (reference sequence). Trimming took 2 bases from V and 7 from J; bases not matched to a gene: 5. The CDR3 DNA reads TGTGCCAGCAGTTTAACGGGACAGGGGATGAATGAGCAGTTCTTC. It is translated as CASSLTGQGMNEQFF.

This chain joins TRBV9 and TRBJ2-3; D is unclear. The V gene lost 4 bases and the J gene lost 0 bases, with 21 bases spanning the gap. Germline loops: CDR1 SGDLS, CDR2 YYNGEE. CDR3 size: 18 residues. Here the CDR3 DNA reads TGTGCCAGCAGCCCCTCTCCCCACGGACGTGCCAGCACAGATACGCAGTATTTT. As protein: CASSPSPHGRASTDTQYF.

The gene calls are TRBV6-5 and TRBJ1-3; 7 nucleotides align to TRBD1. CDR3 size: 14 residues. From germline, CDR1 is MNHEY and CDR2 SVGAGI. V lost 5 bases to trimming and J lost 0 bases; unmatched junction nucleotides: 1. Here the CDR3 DNA reads TGTGCCAGCAGTGGGACAGCCTCTGGAAACACCATATATTTT. Its translation: CASSGTASGNTIYF.

The rearrangement joins TRBV7-2 to TRBJ2-2, with a tentative D call TRBD1 (6 bases). Trimming took 1 base from V and 0 from J, leaving 18 bases between them. The CDR3 contains 19 residues. The germline V gene has CDR1 SGHTA and CDR2 FQGNSA. CDR3 in amino acids: CASSLVLFWAGANTGELFF. In DNA form, the CDR3 reads TGTGCCAGCAGCTTAGTACTCTTTTGGGCAGGGGCGAACACCGGGGAGCTGTTTTTT.

The CDR3 protein is CSADRTGGGTEAFF. For the CDR3, the DNA is TGCAGCGCCGACAGGACAGGGGGAGGCACTGAAGCTTTCTTT. This chain joins TRBV29-1 and TRBJ1-1, with 10 bases that match TRBD1. There are 14 residues in the CDR3. The germline gives CDR1 SQVTM, CDR2 ANQGSEA. Trimming at V came to 7 bases and at J to 4 bases, leaving 9 bases not matched to a gene.

The chain combines TRBV28 with TRBJ1-1, with D uncertain. The CDR3 contains 14 residues. The V end was cut by 4 bases, the J end by 5 bases, with 14 bases between. CDR1 is MDHEN, CDR2 SYDVKM, per germline. CDR3 nucleotide sequence: TGTGCCAGCAGTTCGAGTCGGAAGTGGACTGAAGCTTTCTTT. This translates into CASSSSRKWTEAFF.

Points on this clone: Within the sample, other DNA sequences also encode this same CDR3. The chain links TRBV6-1 to TRBJ1-1, with 7 nucleotides matching TRBD1. The CDR3 contains 13 residues. Germline V CDR1 and CDR2: MNHNS, SASEGT. With 6 bases clipped from V and 5 bases from J, the junction kept 6 bases outside the gene matches. CDR3 in amino acids: CASRTGVGTEAFF. The CDR3 DNA reads as TGTGCCAGCAGAACAGGGGTAGGGACTGAAGCTTTCTTT.

The rearrangement joins TRBV7-9 to TRBJ2-7; 13 bases align to TRBD2. The germline gives CDR1 SEHNR, CDR2 FQNEAQ (reference sequence). J was trimmed by 4 bases and V by 2 bases; bases with no gene match: 8. CDR3 length: 17 amino acids. The CDR3 DNA reads TGTGCCAGCAGCTTACCACAAGGACTAGCGGGAGAGTACGAGCAGTACTTC. It specifies CASSLPQGLAGEYEQYF.

The J gene is TRBJ1-3, the V gene TRBV6-5; TRBD1 agrees at 9 bases. This CDR3 has 14 amino acids. CDR1 is MNHEY, CDR2 SVGAGI, per germline. V was pared by 5 bases and J by 2 bases, with 1 base of the junction left unmatched. DNA for the CDR3: TGTGCCAGCAGTGGACAGGGGACTGGAAACACCATATATTTT. Protein: CASSGQGTGNTIYF.